Following are 30 T cell receptor beta chains from one sample sequenced in a study of identical twins. MiXCR, run by TCRdb on the 5' RACE reads, gives a single entry per CDR3 protein. The sample has approximately 630,000 distinct CDR3 sequences, about 7.6% seen once. This sample also belongs to another study, concerning yellow fever vaccine responses in identical twins.

Sequencing input: PBMCs. The source of these receptors is a woman between 18 and 30 years old in good health.

This clonotype was seen a few times. The chain employs TRBV20-1 and TRBJ2-7; TRBD1 agrees at 10 bases. The CDR3 is made up of 17 amino acids. Germline CDR1 reads DFQATT; CDR2 reads SNEGSKA (reference sequence). Losses at the gene ends were 1 base for V and 3 bases for J; bases not matched to a gene: 12. The CDR3 spells CSARVRDRGRIDYEQYF. The CDR3 DNA sequence: TGCAGTGCTAGAGTCCGGGACAGGGGACGGATTGACTACGAGCAGTACTTC.

This clonotype was seen ten or more times. The CDR3 reads CASSLDATNEKLFF. The CDR3 DNA reads TGCGCCAGCAGCCTTGATGCAACTAATGAAAAACTGTTTTTT. This chain links TRBV5-1 with TRBJ1-4; D not resolved. Deletions cut 4 bases from V and 0 bases from J, with 7 bases between. Germline V gene sequence: CDR1 SGHRS, CDR2 YFSETQ. The CDR3 is made up of 14 amino acids.

This rearrangement joins TRBV15 to TRBJ2-7; 8 bases fit TRBD1. This CDR3 comprises 15 residues. Germline V gene data show CDR1 as LNHNV and CDR2 as YYDKDF (reference sequence). V shed 0 bases and J 4 bases; nucleotides not matched to a gene: 5. DNA of the CDR3: TGTGCCACCAGCAGAGACAGGACAGGGAGATACGAGCAGTACGTC. Its translation is CATSRDRTGRYEQYV.

The CDR3 sequence: CAISESGVPGLSYGYTF. The CDR3, as DNA: TGTGCCATCAGTGAGTCGGGGGTCCCCGGTCTGTCCTATGGCTACACCTTC. The chain is built from TRBV10-3 and TRBJ1-2; perhaps TRBD1 as D (5 bases). CDR1 and CDR2 (germline): ENHRY, SYGVKD. Trimming removed 0 bases at V and 4 bases at J, with 18 bases between. The CDR3 consists of 17 residues.

This clonotype occurred many times. The V gene is TRBV7-9, the J gene TRBJ1-2, with no clear D. Germline CDR1 is SEHNR and CDR2 is FQNEAQ (reference sequence). This CDR3 region has 12 residues. Trimming cost V 1 base and J 10 bases, with 10 bases left between them. In DNA form, the CDR3 reads TGTGCCAGCAGCTTAGATCTTGGTCACTACACCTTC. Its protein product is CASSLDLGHYTF.

CDR3 sequence (DNA): TGTGCCAGCTCACCATCCGAGGGACAGGAGCAGTTCTTC. Protein sequence: CASSPSEGQEQFF. V and J are TRBV18 and TRBJ2-1, with TRBD1 matching over 7 bases. The CDR3 consists of 13 residues. Germline CDR1 and CDR2: KGHSH and LQKENI. J lost 10 bases, V lost 2 bases, and 5 bases had no gene match.

The V gene is TRBV10-3, the J gene TRBJ2-7, with a tentative D call TRBD1 (7 bases). The CDR3 has 23 amino acids. In germline, CDR1 is ENHRY, CDR2 SYGVKD. Trimming stripped 0 bases from V and 4 bases from J, with 37 bases between. The CDR3 sequence: CAISESKGTEKEITLRGGYEQYF. In DNA, the CDR3 is TGTGCCATCAGTGAGTCGAAGGGGACAGAGAAGGAAATCACCCTCCGGGGAGGATACGAGCAGTACTTC.

This clonotype was counted only a few times. V usage is TRBV19 and J usage is TRBJ1-2; D is ambiguous. The length of the CDR3 is 15 residues. Germline-derived CDR1 and CDR2 are LNHDA and SQIVND (reference sequence). V shed 6 bases and J shed 0 bases, with 14 bases lying between them. This chain's CDR3 is CASSMGGGPNYGYTF. The CDR3 bases are TGTGCCAGTAGCATGGGAGGCGGCCCTAACTATGGCTACACCTTC.

The table lists this clonotype with a few counts. The chain couples TRBV28 to TRBJ2-1; 10 bases align to TRBD1. The CDR3 sequence is 15 residues long. The V segment lost 8 bases and the J segment 9 bases; nucleotides outside the gene matches: 13. Per germline, CDR1 MDHEN and CDR2 SYDVKM. As DNA, the CDR3 is TGTGCCAGCTGGGTTAAGACAGGGGGCCACTTTGAGCAGTTCTTC. Amino acids: CASWVKTGGHFEQFF.

This chain links TRBV28 with TRBJ1-4; no clear D gene. Trimming pared 4 bases from V and 8 bases from J, leaving 20 bases between. Germline V lookup: CDR1 MDHEN, CDR2 SYDVKM. The CDR3 loop spans 16 amino acids. The CDR3 loop reads CASSSVVLGIGEKLFF. The CDR3 DNA sequence: TGTGCCAGCAGTTCAGTTGTCTTAGGGATTGGCGAAAAACTGTTTTTT.

This clonotype appeared many times. The V gene is TRBV4-1, the J gene TRBJ2-6; a weak D match, TRBD1 (6 bases). Germline CDR1 and CDR2: MGHRA and YSYEKL. Deletions cut 0 bases from V and 0 bases from J, with 12 bases between. The length of the CDR3 is 18 residues. The CDR3 spells CASSQEGPQGSGANVLTF. CDR3 nucleotide sequence: TGCGCCAGCAGCCAAGAGGGTCCACAGGGCTCTGGGGCCAACGTCCTGACTTTC.

This clonotype showed up just a few times. The conserved final phenylalanine or tryptophan is absent from the CDR3, which likely points to a read error. The CDR3 coding sequence is TGTGCCACCAGCAGAGATTGGCAGAGTAACTATGGCTACACCTAC. Protein: CATSRDWQSNYGYTY. The chain couples TRBV15 to TRBJ1-2, with D unclear. V dropped 0 bases and J dropped 1 base, with 9 bases sitting between them. The germline CDR1 and CDR2 sequences are LNHNV and YYDKDF (reference sequence). This CDR3 is built from 15 residues.

The genes are TRBV6-4 and TRBJ2-2; 9 positions agree with TRBD1. Looked up from germline, CDR1 is MRHNA and CDR2 is SNTAGT. J gave up 6 bases and V 5 bases, and 13 bases lay outside the gene matches. The CDR3 is 17 amino acids. The CDR3 DNA reads as TGTGCCAGCAGTTCCACACCTGGGACAGGGAAGGCCGGGGAGCTGTTTTTT. This codes for CASSSTPGTGKAGELFF.

At least ten counts were recorded for this clonotype. This rearrangement joins TRBV12-3 or TRBV12-4 to TRBJ1-4; 9 nucleotides line up with TRBD1. This CDR3 contains 14 residues. The junction had 4 bases not matched to a gene; V was cut back by 6 bases and J by 5 bases. CDR3 in amino acids: CASRAGTGNEKLFF. The CDR3, as DNA: TGTGCCAGCAGGGCCGGGACAGGGAATGAAAAACTGTTTTTT.

The chain has TRBV29-1 and TRBJ1-5; a possible D gene is TRBD1 (5 bases). Germline V gene sequence: CDR1 SQVTM, CDR2 ANQGSEA. The length of the CDR3 is 14 residues. V lost 4 bases and J lost 3, with 13 bases in between. CDR3 sequence reads: CSVAGGVDNQPQHF. In DNA form, the CDR3 reads TGCAGCGTTGCGGGAGGGGTTGACAATCAGCCCCAGCATTTT.

This clonotype was found a few times. V gene TRBV28 combines with J gene TRBJ2-5, with TRBD1 identical over 7 bases. With 5 bases clipped from V and 2 bases from J, the junction kept 14 bases outside the gene matches. Germline-derived CDR1 and CDR2 are MDHEN and SYDVKM. The CDR3 has 17 residues. The chain's CDR3 is CASSLPTGWGLQETQYF. In DNA form, the CDR3 reads TGTGCCAGCAGTCTCCCGACAGGGTGGGGGCTTCAAGAGACCCAGTACTTC.

The rearrangement uses TRBV5-6 and TRBJ2-7; 8 nucleotides line up with TRBD2. Germline V gene lookup returns CDR1 SGHDT and CDR2 YYEEEE. The CDR3 length is 16 residues. The J segment lost 2 bases and the V segment lost 2 bases, leaving 9 bases of the junction unmatched. Here the CDR3 DNA reads TGTGCCAGCAGCTTTTTTGTAGCGGGATTGACCTACGAGCAGTACTTC. Amino acids: CASSFFVAGLTYEQYF.

The chain employs TRBV5-5 and TRBJ2-7, with 8 bases matching TRBD2. V lost 1 base, J lost 3 bases, and 3 bases stayed unmatched. The CDR3 loop spans 14 amino acids. Germline CDR1 and CDR2: SGHKS and YYEKEE (reference sequence). The CDR3 loop is CASSLRGGHYEQYF. The CDR3 nucleotides read TGTGCCAGCAGCTTGCGGGGGGGTCACTACGAGCAGTACTTC.

This clonotype was picked up one time. The chain links TRBV5-1 to TRBJ2-7; no definite D call. This CDR3 is 11 amino acids long. The germline CDR1 and CDR2 sequences are SGHRS and YFSETQ. In nucleotides, the CDR3 is TGCGCCAGCAGCTTGTGGGCTCGAAGACTTGTC. Amino acids: CASSLWARRLV.

The chain has TRBV6-2 or TRBV6-3 and TRBJ1-2; maybe TRBD1 (5 bases). The germline V gene has CDR1 MNHEY and CDR2 SVGEGT. The V gene lost 2 bases and the J gene lost 3 bases, with 13 bases spanning the gap. The CDR3 covers 15 residues. CDR3 region: CASSYLRTGHYGYTF. Written as DNA, the CDR3 is TGTGCCAGCAGTTACCTACGTACGGGACACTATGGCTACACCTTC.

This clonotype appeared many times. The chain joins TRBV3-1 to TRBJ1-1, with D hard to call. The CDR3 runs to 14 residues. V gave up 1 base and J gave up 1 base, with 7 bases separating them. Per the germline V gene, CDR1 is LGHDT and CDR2 is YNNKEL (reference sequence). The chain's CDR3 is CASSQVVANTEAFF. CDR3 sequence (DNA): TGTGCCAGCAGCCAAGTCGTAGCGAACACTGAAGCTTTCTTT.

This clonotype was observed many times. V usage is TRBV5-1 and J usage is TRBJ2-7; maybe TRBD1 (5 bases). Trimming took off 0 bases at V and 2 bases at J, with 12 bases between the two ends. The CDR3 is made up of 15 amino acids. Germline CDR1 reads SGHRS; CDR2 reads YFSETQ. The chain's CDR3 is CASSLASGKTYEQYF. The CDR3 nucleotides are TGCGCCAGCAGCTTGGCCTCAGGGAAGACCTACGAGCAGTACTTC.

The chain combines TRBV5-1 with TRBJ2-3, with 10 bases aligning to TRBD2. Trimming at V came to 4 bases and at J to 4 bases, leaving 3 bases not matched to a gene. CDR1 is SGHRS, CDR2 YFSETQ, per germline. This CDR3 contains 14 residues. The CDR3 nucleotides read TGCGCCAGCAGCCACGGACTAGCGGCAGATACGCAGTATTTT. Translation gives CASSHGLAADTQYF. The whole variable domain, remainder taken from reference TRBV5-1 and TRBJ2-3, is KAGVTQTPRYLIKTRGQQVTLSCSPISGHRSVSWYQQTPGQGLQFLFEYFSETQRNKGNFPGRFSGRQFSNSRSEMNVSTLELGDSALYLCASSHGLAADTQYFGPGTRLTVL.

The chain's CDR3 is CASRSGSGRGYTQYF. CDR3 DNA sequence: TGTGCCAGCAGGTCCGGCAGCGGGAGGGGTTATACGCAGTATTTT. The chain has TRBV12-3 or TRBV12-4 and TRBJ2-3; 10 bases agree with TRBD2. The CDR3 contains 15 residues. V dropped 6 bases and J dropped 7; count of bases not matched to a gene: 10.

As regards this clonotype: Relative to the germline gene, one junction end is altered; a read error may explain this. The chain couples TRBV4-1 to TRBJ2-1; TRBD2 matches at 8 bases. The CDR3 length is 13 residues. Germline V gene lookup returns CDR1 MGHRA and CDR2 YSYEKL. In nucleotides, the CDR3 is TGCGCCAGCAGCCAAGATCGGACTAGCACCTCGATCTTC. It yields the protein CASSQDRTSTSIF.

This clonotype was counted at least ten times. The chain carries TRBV6-1 and TRBJ2-7; 7 bases align to TRBD1. The germline CDR1 and CDR2 sequences are MNHNS and SASEGT. The CDR3 runs to 15 residues. The V segment lost 5 bases and the J segment 0 bases; nucleotides outside the gene matches: 7. The DNA for the CDR3 is TGTGCCAGCAGTACCCCCAGGACAGGCTCCTACGAGCAGTACTTC. Encoded protein: CASSTPRTGSYEQYF.

The chain combines TRBV18 with TRBJ2-7; 7 bases line up with TRBD1. After removal of 1 base from V and 6 bases from J, the junction contained 6 bases not matched to a gene. The CDR3 extends over 14 amino acids. The germline CDR1 and CDR2 sequences are KGHSH and LQKENI. CDR3 loop: CASSPQRQGVEQYF. As DNA, the CDR3 is TGTGCCAGCTCACCACAGCGACAGGGTGTCGAGCAGTACTTC.

This chain joins TRBV20-1 and TRBJ2-3, with 7 bases that match TRBD2. In germline, CDR1 is DFQATT, CDR2 SNEGSKA (reference sequence). The CDR3 sequence is 19 residues long. V lost 1 base to trimming and J lost 0 bases; unmatched junction nucleotides: 16. This CDR3 is CSARAEGWASGASTDTQYF. As DNA, the CDR3 is TGCAGTGCTAGAGCGGAAGGTTGGGCTAGCGGAGCTAGCACAGATACGCAGTATTTT.

This clonotype has a handful of counts. The DNA for the CDR3 is TGCAGTGCCCAGTCTCAGGGGGCGATCGGCACCGGGGAGCTGTTTTTT. This codes for CSAQSQGAIGTGELFF. The chain is built from TRBV20-1 and TRBJ2-2; TRBD1 matches at 8 bases. Germline V gives CDR1 DFQATT, CDR2 SNEGSKA (reference sequence). Germline trimming cut 6 bases from V and 4 bases from J; bases unmatched to any gene: 13. The CDR3 totals 16 residues.

With regard to this clonotype: A much larger clone differs by one base, so this may be a read error. CDR3 sequence: CASSQGTLNADTQYF. As DNA, the CDR3 is TGTGCCAGCAGCCAAGGGACACTGAACGCAGATACGCAGTATTTT. The chain recombines TRBV3-1 with TRBJ2-3; a possible D gene is TRBD1 (5 bases). Germline values: CDR1 LGHDT, CDR2 YNNKEL (reference sequence). CDR3 length equals 15 residues. V was shortened by 1 base and J by 4 bases, with 12 bases between the two germline ends.